This T cell receptor beta chain was documented in a study of beta chain features in type 1 diabetes listed by TCRdb under 2018. Describing the broader study: No differences in mean age, gender distribution, total cell number or subset yield were found between patients and healthy donors. Regulatory and stem cell-like memory subsets were isolated from only 8 patients and about 8 healthy donors, whereas naive and central memory subsets came from all 30 or so donors. In the study, recently diagnosed type 1 diabetes patients and matched healthy donors were compared on the TCRB repertoires of their sorted circulating CD4+ T cell subsets. Across all samples, fewer than 110,000,000 sorted cells were examined, and cell number per subset correlated strongly with RNA yield.

A few counts support this clone. What this receptor recognizes is not known. No clone much larger than this one lies a single base away; base qualities are absent. A single peripheral blood draw of about 116 mL on average was collected from each donor into heparinised tubes. A BD FACSAria II and a panel including CD45RO, CCR7, CD25, CD127, CD95 and CD27 were used to sort naive, central memory, regulatory and stem cell-like memory CD4+ T cells. Every sorted population had a purity above 95%. PBMCs were isolated immediately by Lymphoprep density gradient centrifugation and stained directly without culture. To minimize batch effects, samples were stained and sorted in pairs, one healthy donor with one patient per experiment. Overall study outcomes, separate from this receptor: Shorter templates might be favored by PCR, yet because patient and control samples were amplified and corrected together, any such skew would affect both groups equally. Because cDNA was sequenced instead of genomic DNA, highly expressing activated cells could be over-represented, though the groups showed no difference in activation or CD3 levels. At VDJ recombination sites, type 1 diabetes patients had fewer insertions and more deleted nucleotides, which implies abnormalities in thymic rearrangement. Naive, central memory and regulatory TCRB repertoires appeared to be more alike among patients than among healthy donors. A moderate but significant shortening of TCRB CDR3 length was observed in type 1 diabetes patients in all four CD4+ subsets. HLA sub-analyses involved small numbers of individuals, so any influence of HLA type on TCRB rearrangement remained unresolved.

The High Capacity cDNA Reverse Transcription Kit was used to reverse transcribe all of the isolated RNA, meaning that expressed TCRB transcripts were what got sequenced. Naive, central memory and regulatory T cell samples underwent deep immunoSEQ sequencing, averaging about 3.57 million total reads per sample. Sorted cells were lysed in RLT buffer and RNA was extracted with DNase-treated RNeasy Micro or Mini kits, depending on cell number. To prevent cross-contamination, every cell subset was processed on its own, while patient and healthy donor samples were processed together. TCRB sequences were amplified from cDNA with the immunoSEQ multiplex PCR, producing 87-bp fragments spanning the CDR3 region. Sequencing of the amplicons was performed on the Illumina HiSeq platform. The original methods were these. Synthetic template baselines were used to correct PCR bias computationally, reads within Hamming distance 2 were collapsed together, and singletons that could not be merged were discarded. Reads were aligned to IMGT to assign V, D and J genes, CDR3 length, and insertions or deletions at six rearrangement sites. Within each subset, clonotype counts were normalized to the number of sorted cells before true diversity and Gini coefficients were calculated with the tcR R package. Repertoire sharing was quantified using the overlap coefficient calculated on TCRB nucleotide sequences. Out-of-frame TCRB sequences from naive cells were analyzed to stand in for the pre-selection repertoire. TCRdb stores this immuneACCESS table with in-frame sequences only. Part of the clones is absent; in the studies checked, under half of the shortfall reflects unresolved V genes, and no reason is known for the rest. V and J calls plus clone size are reproduced from that table; the DNA served to infer D and trimming. Recorded for this sample are about 710,000 clones; roughly 13% of them occurred a single time. The ten largest make up roughly 0.04% of the sample.

The V end loses 4 bases and the J end loses 0 bases, and a stretch of 10 bases separates them. The CDR3 starts with the cysteine, ends with the phenylalanine, and has 14 residues. Of the read, only the CDR3 DNA is kept; its 42 bases are in frame from base 1. From the germline V gene, CDR1 is SGHDN and CDR2 is FVKESK. The clonotype was recovered from a man aged 18 to 30 with type 1 diabetes. The sequence links TRBV14 to TRBJ2-7; the D gene is perhaps TRBD2, on 6 matching bases. Sequencing input: naive CD4+ T cells from blood. Per the publication, the cell subset or site label means: true naive CD4+ T cells. The CDR3 here reads CASSLVGGSYEQYF. The DNA sequence is given as TGTGCCAGCAGCCTCGTGGGGGGCTCCTACGAGCAGTACTTC.